This TCR beta chain was recovered during a study of OX40 agonist ivuxolimab in advanced cancers. Turning to the study itself: Prior therapy, whether anti-PD-1, anti-PD-L1 or anti-CTLA-4, was allowed, and approximately 40% had some.

Patients with a history of autoimmune disease or on systemic immunosuppression were excluded. Germline V gene lookup returns CDR1 LGHNA and CDR2 YNFKEQ. This CDR3 has 16 amino acids. The J segment lost 5 bases and the V segment lost 5 bases, leaving 13 bases of the junction unmatched. Clones were sequenced by immunoSEQ multiplex PCR, and TCRdb holds only the in-frame ones, with some missing. This sample has around 63,000 clones, with 70% to 90% found just once. The gene calls are TRBV4-2 and TRBJ1-1, with 8 bases identical to TRBD1. The sample here was CD4+ or CD8+ T cells sorted from blood, taken in a trial of the OX40 agonist ivuxolimab. The clonotype was recovered from an adult with an advanced solid tumor such as melanoma, head and neck, liver or kidney cancer. CDR3 bases: TGTGCCAGCAGCTCCGGACAGGGACCATCCGGGACTGAAGCTTTCTTT. This encodes CASSSGQGPSGTEAFF.